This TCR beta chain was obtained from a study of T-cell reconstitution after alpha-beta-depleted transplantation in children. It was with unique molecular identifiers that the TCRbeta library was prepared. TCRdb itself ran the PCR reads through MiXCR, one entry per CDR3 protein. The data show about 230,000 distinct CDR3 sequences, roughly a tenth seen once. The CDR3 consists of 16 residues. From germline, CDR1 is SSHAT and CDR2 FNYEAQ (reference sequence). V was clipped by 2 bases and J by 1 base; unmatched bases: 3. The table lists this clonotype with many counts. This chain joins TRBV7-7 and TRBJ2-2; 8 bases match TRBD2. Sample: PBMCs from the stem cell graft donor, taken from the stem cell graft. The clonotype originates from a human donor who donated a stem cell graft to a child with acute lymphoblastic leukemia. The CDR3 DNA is TGTGCCAGCAGCTTAAGAACTAGCGGGAACACCGGGGAGCTGTTTTTT. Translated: CASSLRTSGNTGELFF.